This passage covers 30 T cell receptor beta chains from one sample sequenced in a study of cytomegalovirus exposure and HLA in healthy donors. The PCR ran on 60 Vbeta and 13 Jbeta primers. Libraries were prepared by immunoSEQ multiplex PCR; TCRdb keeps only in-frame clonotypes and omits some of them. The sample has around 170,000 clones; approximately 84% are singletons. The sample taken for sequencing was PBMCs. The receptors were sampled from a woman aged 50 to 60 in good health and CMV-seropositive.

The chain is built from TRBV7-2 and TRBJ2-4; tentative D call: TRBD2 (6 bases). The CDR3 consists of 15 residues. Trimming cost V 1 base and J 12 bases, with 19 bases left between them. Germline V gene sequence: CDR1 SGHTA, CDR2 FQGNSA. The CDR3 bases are TGTGCCAGCAGCTTAGTTCCCGGAGCGGGTACCCCTCAGTACTTC. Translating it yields CASSLVPGAGTPQYF.

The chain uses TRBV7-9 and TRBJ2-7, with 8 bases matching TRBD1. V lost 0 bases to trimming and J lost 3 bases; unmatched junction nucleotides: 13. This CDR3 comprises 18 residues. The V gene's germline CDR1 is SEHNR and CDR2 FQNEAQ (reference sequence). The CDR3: CASSLAEPDRARGYEQYF. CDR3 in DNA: TGTGCCAGCAGCTTAGCCGAACCGGACAGGGCAAGAGGCTACGAGCAGTACTTC.

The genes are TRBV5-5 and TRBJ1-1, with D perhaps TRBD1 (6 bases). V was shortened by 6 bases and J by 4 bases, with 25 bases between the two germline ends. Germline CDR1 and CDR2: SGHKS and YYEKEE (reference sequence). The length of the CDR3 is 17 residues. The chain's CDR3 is CASTIGGVTRKITEAFF. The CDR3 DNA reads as TGTGCCAGCACCATAGGGGGGGTGACTCGAAAAATCACTGAAGCTTTCTTT.

The CDR3 region is CASSLSRGRETYGYTF. The CDR3 DNA sequence: TGTGCCAGCAGCTTATCCAGGGGGCGGGAGACTTATGGCTACACCTTC. This sequence joins TRBV7-9 and TRBJ1-2; 8 bases fit TRBD1. V lost 2 bases and J lost 5; bases outside the gene matches: 10. CDR1 is SEHNR and CDR2 is FQNEAQ in the germline V gene (reference sequence). The CDR3 sequence is 16 residues long.

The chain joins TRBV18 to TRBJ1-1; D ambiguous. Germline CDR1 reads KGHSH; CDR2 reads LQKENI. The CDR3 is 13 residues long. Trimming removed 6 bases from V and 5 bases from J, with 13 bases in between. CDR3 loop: CASSQTRGTEAFF. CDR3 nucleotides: TGTGCCAGCTCCCAAACAAGAGGAACTGAAGCTTTCTTT. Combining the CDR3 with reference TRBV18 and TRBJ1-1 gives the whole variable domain NAGVMQNPRHLVRRRGQEARLRCSPMKGHSHVYWYRQLPEEGLKFMVYLQKENIIDESGMPKERFSAEFPKEGPSILRIQQVVRGDSAAYFCASSQTRGTEAFFGQGTRLTVV.

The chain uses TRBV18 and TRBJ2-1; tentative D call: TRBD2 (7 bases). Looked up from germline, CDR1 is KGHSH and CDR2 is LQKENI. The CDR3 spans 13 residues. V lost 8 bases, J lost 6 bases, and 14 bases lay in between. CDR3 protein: CASTGGPGNEQFF. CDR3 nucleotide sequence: TGTGCCAGCACGGGGGGCCCGGGCAATGAGCAGTTCTTC. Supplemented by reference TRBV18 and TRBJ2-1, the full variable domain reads NAGVMQNPRHLVRRRGQEARLRCSPMKGHSHVYWYRQLPEEGLKFMVYLQKENIIDESGMPKERFSAEFPKEGPSILRIQQVVRGDSAAYFCASTGGPGNEQFFGPGTRLTVL.

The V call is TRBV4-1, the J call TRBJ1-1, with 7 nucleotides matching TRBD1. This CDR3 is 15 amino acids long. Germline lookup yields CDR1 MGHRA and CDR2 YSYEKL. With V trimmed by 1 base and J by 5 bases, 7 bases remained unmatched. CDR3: CASSQGQGRPTEAFF. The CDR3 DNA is TGCGCCAGCAGCCAAGGACAGGGAAGACCGACTGAAGCTTTCTTT.

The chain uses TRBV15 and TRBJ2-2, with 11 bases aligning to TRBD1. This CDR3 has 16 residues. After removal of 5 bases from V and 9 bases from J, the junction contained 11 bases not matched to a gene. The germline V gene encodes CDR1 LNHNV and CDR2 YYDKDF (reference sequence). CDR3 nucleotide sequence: TGTGCCACCAGCGGACAGGGGGCGCTTCTTTCGAGGGAGCTGTTTTTT. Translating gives CATSGQGALLSRELFF.

CDR3 DNA: TGCAGCGTTGCCGCAGGGAATAATTCACCCCTCCACTTT. It specifies CSVAAGNNSPLHF. This chain joins TRBV29-1 and TRBJ1-6; D is possibly TRBD1 (5 bases). Germline V gene sequence: CDR1 SQVTM, CDR2 ANQGSEA. The CDR3 is 13 amino acids. The V gene lost 4 bases and the J gene lost 5 bases, with 9 bases spanning the gap.

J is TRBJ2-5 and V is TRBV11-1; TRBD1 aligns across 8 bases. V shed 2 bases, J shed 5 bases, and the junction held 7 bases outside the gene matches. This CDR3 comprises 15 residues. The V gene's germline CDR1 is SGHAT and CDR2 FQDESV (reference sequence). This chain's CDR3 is CASSLNRGSGETQYF. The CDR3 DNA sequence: TGTGCCAGCAGCTTAAACAGGGGGTCAGGGGAGACCCAGTACTTC.

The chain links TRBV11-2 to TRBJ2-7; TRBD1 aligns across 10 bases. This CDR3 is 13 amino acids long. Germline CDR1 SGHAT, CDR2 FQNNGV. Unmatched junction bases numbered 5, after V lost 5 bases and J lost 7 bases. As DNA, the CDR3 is TGTGCCAGCAGCCAGGGACAGGGGCGGGAGCAGTACTTC. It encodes CASSQGQGREQYF.

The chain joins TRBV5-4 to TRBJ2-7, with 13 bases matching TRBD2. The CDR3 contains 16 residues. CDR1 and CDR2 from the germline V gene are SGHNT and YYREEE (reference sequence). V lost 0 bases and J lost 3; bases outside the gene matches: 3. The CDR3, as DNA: TGTGCCAGCAGCTTGGGACTAGCGGGGGGTAACTACGAGCAGTACTTC. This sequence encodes CASSLGLAGGNYEQYF.

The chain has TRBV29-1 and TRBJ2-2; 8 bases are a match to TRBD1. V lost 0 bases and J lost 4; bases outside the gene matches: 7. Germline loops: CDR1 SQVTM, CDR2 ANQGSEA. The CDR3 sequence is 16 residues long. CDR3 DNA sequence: TGCAGCGTTGAAGATCCGAGGACAGGGTCCACCGGGGAGCTGTTTTTT. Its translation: CSVEDPRTGSTGELFF.

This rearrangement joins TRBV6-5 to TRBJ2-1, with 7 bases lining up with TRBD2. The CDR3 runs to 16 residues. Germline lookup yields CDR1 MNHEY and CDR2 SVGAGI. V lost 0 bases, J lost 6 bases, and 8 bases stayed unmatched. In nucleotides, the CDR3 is TGTGCCAGCAGTTACTCCCGCGGGGGTGCCTGCAATGAGCAGTTCTTC. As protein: CASSYSRGGACNEQFF.

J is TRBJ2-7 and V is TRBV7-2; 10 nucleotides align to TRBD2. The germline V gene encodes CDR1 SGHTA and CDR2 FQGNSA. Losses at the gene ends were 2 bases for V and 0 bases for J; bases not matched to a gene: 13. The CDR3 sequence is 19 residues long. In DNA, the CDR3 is TGTGCCAGCAGCTTAAATGACAGGGCGGCTAGCGGGGGCTCCTACGAGCAGTACTTC. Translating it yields CASSLNDRAASGGSYEQYF.

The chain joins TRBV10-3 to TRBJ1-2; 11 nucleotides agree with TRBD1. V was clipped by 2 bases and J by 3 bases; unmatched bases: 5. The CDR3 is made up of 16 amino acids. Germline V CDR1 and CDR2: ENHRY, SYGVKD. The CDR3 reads CAISEPRTGGDYGYTF. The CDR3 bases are TGTGCCATCAGTGAGCCCCGGACAGGGGGCGACTATGGCTACACCTTC.

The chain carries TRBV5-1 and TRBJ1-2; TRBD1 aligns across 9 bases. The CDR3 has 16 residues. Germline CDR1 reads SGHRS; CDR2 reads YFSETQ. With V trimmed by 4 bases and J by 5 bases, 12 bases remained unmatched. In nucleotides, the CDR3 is TGCGCCAGCAGCCCCCGGACAGGGGAATATAATTATGGCTACACCTTC. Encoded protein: CASSPRTGEYNYGYTF.

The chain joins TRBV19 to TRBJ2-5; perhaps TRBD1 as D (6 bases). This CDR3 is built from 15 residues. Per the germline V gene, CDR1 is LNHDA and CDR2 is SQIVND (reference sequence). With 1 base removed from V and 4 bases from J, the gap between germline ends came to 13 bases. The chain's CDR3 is CASSIGQGQGETQYF. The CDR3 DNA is TGTGCCAGTAGTATAGGGCAGGGGCAGGGAGAGACCCAGTACTTC.

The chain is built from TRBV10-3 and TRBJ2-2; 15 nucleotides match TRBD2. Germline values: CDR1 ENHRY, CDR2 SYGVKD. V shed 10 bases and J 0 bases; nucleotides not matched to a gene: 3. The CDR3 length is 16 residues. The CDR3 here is CATGTSGGSNTGELFF. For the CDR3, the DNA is TGTGCCACCGGGACTAGCGGGGGGTCGAACACCGGGGAGCTGTTTTTT.

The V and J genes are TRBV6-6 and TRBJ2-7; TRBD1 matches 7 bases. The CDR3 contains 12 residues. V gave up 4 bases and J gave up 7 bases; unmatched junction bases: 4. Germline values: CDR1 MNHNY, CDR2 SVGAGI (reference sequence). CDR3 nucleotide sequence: TGTGCCAGCAGTTCCGCAGGGGGAGAGCAGTACTTC. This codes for CASSSAGGEQYF.

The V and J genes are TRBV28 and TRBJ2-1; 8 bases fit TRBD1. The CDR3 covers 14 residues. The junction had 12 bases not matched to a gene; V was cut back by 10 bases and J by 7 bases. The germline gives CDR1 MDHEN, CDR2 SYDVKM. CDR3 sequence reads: CATTDRERINEQFF. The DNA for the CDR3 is TGTGCCACCACGGACAGGGAACGGATAAATGAGCAGTTCTTC.

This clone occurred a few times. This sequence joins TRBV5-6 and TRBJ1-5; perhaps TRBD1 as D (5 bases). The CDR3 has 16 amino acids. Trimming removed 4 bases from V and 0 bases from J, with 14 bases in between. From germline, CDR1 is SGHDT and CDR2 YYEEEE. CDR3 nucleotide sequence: TGTGCCAGCAGCCCTCGGACACGAATTAGCAATCAGCCCCAGCATTTT. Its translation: CASSPRTRISNQPQHF.

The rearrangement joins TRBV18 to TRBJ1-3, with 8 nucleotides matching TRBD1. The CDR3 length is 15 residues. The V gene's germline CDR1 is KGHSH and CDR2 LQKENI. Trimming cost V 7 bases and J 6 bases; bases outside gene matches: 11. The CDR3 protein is CASFTGTGEVNTIYF. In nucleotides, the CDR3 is TGTGCCAGCTTCACCGGGACAGGAGAAGTAAACACCATATATTTT.

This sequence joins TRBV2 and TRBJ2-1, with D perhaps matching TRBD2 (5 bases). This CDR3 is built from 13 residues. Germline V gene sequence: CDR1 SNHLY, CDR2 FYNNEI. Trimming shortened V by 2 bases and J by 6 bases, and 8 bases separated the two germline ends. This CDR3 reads CASSEQRSNEQFF. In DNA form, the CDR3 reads TGTGCCAGCAGTGAACAGCGGTCCAATGAGCAGTTCTTC.

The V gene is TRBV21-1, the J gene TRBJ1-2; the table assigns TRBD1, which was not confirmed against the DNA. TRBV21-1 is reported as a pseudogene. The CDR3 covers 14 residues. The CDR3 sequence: CASSPGTLNYGYTF. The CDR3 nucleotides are TGTGCCAGCAGTCCCGGGACACTTAACTATGGCTACACCTTC.

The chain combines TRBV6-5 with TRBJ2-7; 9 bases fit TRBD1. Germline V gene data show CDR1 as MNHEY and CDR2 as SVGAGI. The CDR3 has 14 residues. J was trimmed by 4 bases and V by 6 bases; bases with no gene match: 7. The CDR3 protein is CASSQDRGGYEQYF. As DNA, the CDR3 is TGTGCCAGCAGCCAGGACAGGGGTGGTTACGAGCAGTACTTC.

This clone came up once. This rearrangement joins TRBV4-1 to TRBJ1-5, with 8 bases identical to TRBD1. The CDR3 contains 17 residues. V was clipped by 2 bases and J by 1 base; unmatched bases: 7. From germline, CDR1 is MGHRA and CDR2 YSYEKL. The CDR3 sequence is CASSQFEQGGSNQPQHF. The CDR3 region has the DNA TGCGCCAGCAGCCAATTCGAACAGGGGGGCAGCAATCAGCCCCAGCATTTT.

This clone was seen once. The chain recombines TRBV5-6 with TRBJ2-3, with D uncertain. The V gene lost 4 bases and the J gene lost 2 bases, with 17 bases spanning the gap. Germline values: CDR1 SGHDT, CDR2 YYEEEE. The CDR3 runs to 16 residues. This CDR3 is CASSPQKSLYTDTQYF. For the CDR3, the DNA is TGTGCCAGCAGCCCTCAAAAATCACTTTACACAGATACGCAGTATTTT. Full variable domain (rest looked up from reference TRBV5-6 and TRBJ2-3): DAGVTQSPTHLIKTRGQQVTLRCSPKSGHDTVSWYQQALGQGPQFIFQYYEEEERQRGNFPDRFSGHQFPNYSSELNVNALLLGDSALYLCASSPQKSLYTDTQYFGPGTRLTVL.

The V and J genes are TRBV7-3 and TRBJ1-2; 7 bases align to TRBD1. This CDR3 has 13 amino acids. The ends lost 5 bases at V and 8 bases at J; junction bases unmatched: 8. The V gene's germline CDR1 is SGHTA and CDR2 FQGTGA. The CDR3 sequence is CASSLSGQTGYTF. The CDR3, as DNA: TGTGCCAGCAGCCTCTCGGGACAGACAGGCTACACCTTC.

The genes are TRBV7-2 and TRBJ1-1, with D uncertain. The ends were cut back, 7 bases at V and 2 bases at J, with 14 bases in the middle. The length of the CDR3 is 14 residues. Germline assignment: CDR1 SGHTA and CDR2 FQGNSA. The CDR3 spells CASNPSGVNTEAFF. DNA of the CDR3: TGTGCCAGCAACCCAAGCGGGGTAAACACTGAAGCTTTCTTT.